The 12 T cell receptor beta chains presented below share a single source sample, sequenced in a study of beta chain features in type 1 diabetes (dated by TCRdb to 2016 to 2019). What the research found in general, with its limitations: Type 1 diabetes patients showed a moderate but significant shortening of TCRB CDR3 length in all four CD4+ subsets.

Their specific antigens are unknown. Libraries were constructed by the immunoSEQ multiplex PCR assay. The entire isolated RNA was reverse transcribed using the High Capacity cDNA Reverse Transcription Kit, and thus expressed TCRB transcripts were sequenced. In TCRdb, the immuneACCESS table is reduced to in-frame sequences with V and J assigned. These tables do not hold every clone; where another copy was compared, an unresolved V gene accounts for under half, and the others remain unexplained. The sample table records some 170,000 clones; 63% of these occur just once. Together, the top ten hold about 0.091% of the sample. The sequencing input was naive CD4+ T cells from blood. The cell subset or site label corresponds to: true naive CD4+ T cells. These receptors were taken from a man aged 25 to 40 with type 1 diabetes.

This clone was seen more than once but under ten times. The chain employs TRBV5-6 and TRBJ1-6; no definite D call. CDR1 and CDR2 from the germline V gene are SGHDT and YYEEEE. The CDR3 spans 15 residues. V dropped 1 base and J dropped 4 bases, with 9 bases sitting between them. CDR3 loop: CASSLPGWYNSPLHF. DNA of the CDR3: TGTGCCAGCAGCTTGCCGGGATGGTATAATTCACCCCTCCACTTT.

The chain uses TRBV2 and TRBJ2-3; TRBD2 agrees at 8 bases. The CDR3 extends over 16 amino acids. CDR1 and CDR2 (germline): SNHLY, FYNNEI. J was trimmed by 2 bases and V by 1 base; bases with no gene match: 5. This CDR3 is CASSEVAGGHTDTQYF. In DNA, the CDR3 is TGTGCCAGCAGTGAAGTTGCGGGGGGACACACAGATACGCAGTATTTT.

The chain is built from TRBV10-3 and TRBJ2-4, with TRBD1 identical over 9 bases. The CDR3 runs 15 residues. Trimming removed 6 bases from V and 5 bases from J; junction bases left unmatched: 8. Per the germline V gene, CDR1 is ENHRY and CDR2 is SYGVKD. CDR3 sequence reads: CAIREQGARENIQYF. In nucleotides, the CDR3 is TGTGCCATCAGGGAACAGGGGGCGCGTGAAAACATTCAGTACTTC.

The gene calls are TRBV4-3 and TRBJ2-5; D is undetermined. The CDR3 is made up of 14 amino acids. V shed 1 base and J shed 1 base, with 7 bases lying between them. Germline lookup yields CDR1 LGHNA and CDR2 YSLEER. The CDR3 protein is CASSQATVQETQYF. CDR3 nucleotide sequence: TGCGCCAGCAGCCAAGCCACCGTCCAAGAGACCCAGTACTTC.

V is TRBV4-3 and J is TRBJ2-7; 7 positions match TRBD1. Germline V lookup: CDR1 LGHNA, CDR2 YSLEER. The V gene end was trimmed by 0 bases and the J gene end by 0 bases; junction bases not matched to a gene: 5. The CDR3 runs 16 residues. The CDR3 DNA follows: TGCGCCAGCAGCCAAGATCGACCAGGGGGCTCCTACGAGCAGTACTTC. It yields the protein CASSQDRPGGSYEQYF.

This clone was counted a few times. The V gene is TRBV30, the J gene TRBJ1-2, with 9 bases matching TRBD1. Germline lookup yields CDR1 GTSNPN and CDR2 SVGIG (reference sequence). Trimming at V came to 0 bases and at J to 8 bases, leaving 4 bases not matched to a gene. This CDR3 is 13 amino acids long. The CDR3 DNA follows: TGTGCCTGGAGTGTACGGACAGGGGTCGGCTACACCTTC. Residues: CAWSVRTGVGYTF.

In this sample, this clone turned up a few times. This chain's CDR3 is CASSFVRDTEAFF. CDR3 nucleotides: TGTGCCAGCAGCTTCGTGCGAGACACTGAAGCTTTCTTT. This chain uses TRBV7-9 with TRBJ1-1; no firm D call. Trimming cost V 3 bases and J 3 bases, with 8 bases left between them. CDR1 and CDR2 (germline): SEHNR, FQNEAQ (reference sequence). The length of the CDR3 is 13 residues.

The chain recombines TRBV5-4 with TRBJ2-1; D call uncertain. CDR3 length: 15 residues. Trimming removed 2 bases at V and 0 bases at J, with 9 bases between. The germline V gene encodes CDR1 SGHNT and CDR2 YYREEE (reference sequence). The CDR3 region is CASSLSASSYNEQFF. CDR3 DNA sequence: TGTGCCAGCAGCTTAAGCGCAAGCTCCTACAATGAGCAGTTCTTC.

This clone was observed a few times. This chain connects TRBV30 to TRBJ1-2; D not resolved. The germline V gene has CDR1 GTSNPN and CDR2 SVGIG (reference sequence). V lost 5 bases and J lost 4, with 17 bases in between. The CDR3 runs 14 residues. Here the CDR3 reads CAWSYGSISYGYTF. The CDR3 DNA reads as TGTGCCTGGTCCTACGGCAGTATTTCCTATGGCTACACCTTC.

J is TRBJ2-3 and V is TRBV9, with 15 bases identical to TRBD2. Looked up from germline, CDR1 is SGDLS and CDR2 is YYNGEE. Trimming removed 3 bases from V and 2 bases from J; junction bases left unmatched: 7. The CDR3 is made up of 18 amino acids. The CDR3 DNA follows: TGTGCCAGCAGCGCCGGGACTAGCGGGGGGACCTTCACAGATACGCAGTATTTT. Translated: CASSAGTSGGTFTDTQYF.

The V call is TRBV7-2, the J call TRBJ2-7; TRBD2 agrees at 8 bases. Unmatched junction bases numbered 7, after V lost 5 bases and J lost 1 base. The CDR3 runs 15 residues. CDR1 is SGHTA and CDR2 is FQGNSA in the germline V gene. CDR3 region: CASSPLAALSYEQYF. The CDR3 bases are TGTGCCAGCAGCCCACTAGCGGCCCTTTCCTACGAGCAGTACTTC.

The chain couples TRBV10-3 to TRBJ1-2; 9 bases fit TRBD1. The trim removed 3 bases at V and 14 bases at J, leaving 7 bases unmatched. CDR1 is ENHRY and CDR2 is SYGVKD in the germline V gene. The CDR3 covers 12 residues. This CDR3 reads CAISDGQGKFTF. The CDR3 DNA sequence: TGTGCCATCAGTGATGGACAGGGGAAATTTACCTTC.